This T cell receptor (beta chain) comes out of a study of neurological immune-mediated disorders. Study-wide results and caveats: Multiple sclerosis was found to have the least TCR clonal expansion, below healthy controls, and HTLV-1-associated myelopathy the most.

Unsorted libraries used 2 million PBMCs kept at -80 degrees C. The sample holds many counts of this clonotype. Its cognate antigen is unknown. V gave up 2 bases and J gave up 1 base; unmatched junction bases: 2. This CDR3 region has 14 residues. Germline lookup yields CDR1 DFQATT and CDR2 SNEGSKA (reference sequence). Each TCR transcript was tagged with a 10-nucleotide random UMI during 5'RACE. TCRdb analysed the 5' RACE reads with MiXCR anew, one entry per CDR3 protein. Here the sample spans around 94,000 distinct CDR3 sequences, approximately 3.3% being singletons. This clonotype was obtained from a woman in her late teens or twenties with multiple sclerosis. The chain carries TRBV20-1 and TRBJ2-3; TRBD1 aligns across 8 bases. Sequenced sample: PBMCs. The CDR3 reads CSARPGQGTDTQYF. Here the CDR3 DNA reads TGCAGTGCTAGACCGGGACAGGGCACAGATACGCAGTATTTT.